This T cell receptor beta chain is from a study of T cells in localized non-small cell lung cancer. The study's findings and limits: Heterogeneity stays possible, as sequencing covered only one tumor region. Median roughly 57 top-100 tumor clones were shared with paired adjacent lung. Higher T cell density in the blood was associated with longer overall survival, whereas higher adjacent-lung clonality associated with shorter survival.

This CDR3 has 15 residues. The V and J ends lost 1 base and 2 bases respectively, with 12 bases between them. The germline gives CDR1 GTSNPN, CDR2 SVGIG (reference sequence). Assay: immunoSEQ multiplex PCR; the TCRdb copy retains only in-frame clones and omits some. The table has some 25,000 clones, about nine tenths seen once. Details on this clone: What it binds is unknown.

This TCR was recovered from a woman aged 35 to 75 with stage III lung adenocarcinoma. This material consisted of peripheral blood mononuclear cells, taken before any cancer treatment. This rearrangement joins TRBV30 to TRBJ2-1; tentatively, D is TRBD2 (5 bases). DNA of the CDR3: TGTGCCTGGAGTGGAGTCGGGAAGGCCTACAATGAGCAGTTCTTC. This codes for CAWSGVGKAYNEQFF. Filled out from reference TRBV30 and TRBJ2-1, the complete variable domain reads SQTIHQWPATLVQPVGSPLSLECTVEGTSNPNLYWYRQAAGRGLQLLFYSVGIGQISSEVPQNLSASRPQDRQFILSSKKLLLSDSGFYLCAWSGVGKAYNEQFFGPGTRLTVL.